This T cell receptor beta chain derives from a study of T cell responses to AZD1222 COVID-19 vaccine. General observations from the study: Spike-specific TCR breadth rose after two AZD1222 doses, and depth rose as well. Vaccine-related CD4 TCRs covered spike, predominating at 160-218 and 743-854. Every sample of the repertoires postdated the peak T cell response.

Data came from immunoSEQ multiplex PCR; TCRdb stores just in-frame clones and leaves some out. The sample includes under 130,000 clones, around 89% of them seen just once. Comment on this clone: The antigen is not known.

Trimming pared 0 bases from V and 2 bases from J, leaving 7 bases between. CDR3 length equals 14 residues. Germline V CDR1 and CDR2: LGHNA, YSLEER. The J gene is TRBJ1-1, the V gene TRBV4-3; D gene uncertain. This sample comprised peripheral blood, obtained on day 0 of AZD1222 vaccination. The TCR was taken from an adult in good health. CDR3 region: CASSQDRGNTEAFF. Here the CDR3 DNA reads TGCGCCAGCAGCCAAGATCGCGGTAACACTGAAGCTTTCTTT.